The subject of this entry is one T cell receptor (beta chain). The read stops 3 residues short of the end of the CDR3; the missing end is completed from the germline J gene. Clones were sequenced by immunoSEQ multiplex PCR, and TCRdb holds only the in-frame ones, with some missing. Recorded here are about 22,000 clones; the top ten clones represent around a tenth. The CDR3 covers 15 residues. Germline V lookup: CDR1 SNHLY, CDR2 FYNNEI. Unmatched junction bases numbered 9, after V lost 6 bases and J lost 7 bases. Dot-blot hybridization genotyped cervical HPV amplified with MY09/MY11 PCR. The record originates from a study of T cells in women clearing cervical HPV infection.

The rearrangement joins TRBV2 to TRBJ1-4; 9 nucleotides align to TRBD1. Sequencing input: blood buffy coat. This receptor was identified in a woman between 18 and 70 years old with a cervical HPV16 infection that either progressed to CIN3+ or cleared (not recorded which). The CDR3 reads CASRLLTGGVEKLFF. The sequenced CDR3 bases are TGTGCCAGCAGACTCCTAACAGGGGGCGTTGAAAAA. Together with reference TRBV2 and TRBJ1-4, the CDR3 gives the full variable domain: EPEVTQTPSHQVTQMGQEVILRCVPISNHLYFYWYRQILGQKVEFLVSFYNNEISEKSEIFDDQFSVERPDGSNFTLKIRSTKLEDSAMYFCASRLLTGGVEKLFFGSGTQLSVL.